The 8 T cell receptor beta chains in this list originate from one sample, sequenced in a study of cytomegalovirus exposure and HLA in healthy donors. The primer mix had 60 Vbeta and 13 Jbeta primers. Measured with immunoSEQ multiplex PCR; TCRdb has only the in-frame clones, and not every one. The sample lists some 130,000 clones, about 69% occurring once. The specimen sequenced was PBMCs. These receptors originate from a man between 25 and 39 years old in good health and CMV-seronegative.

The V call is TRBV19, the J call TRBJ1-5, with 7 bases aligning to TRBD1. Germline trimming cut 7 bases from V and 7 bases from J; bases unmatched to any gene: 10. CDR3 length: 14 residues. The V gene's germline CDR1 is LNHDA and CDR2 SQIVND (reference sequence). CDR3: CASTLDRARQPQHF. The CDR3 DNA follows: TGTGCCAGTACCCTCGACAGGGCGCGGCAGCCCCAGCATTTT.

The CDR3 DNA reads as TGCGCCAGCAGCTGGATCACAGGTTCAGTCGGAAACATTCAGTACTTC. Translated, it gives CASSWITGSVGNIQYF. This chain joins TRBV5-1 and TRBJ2-4; a weak D match, TRBD1 (5 bases). This CDR3 region has 16 residues. Germline V gives CDR1 SGHRS, CDR2 YFSETQ. The V end lost 3 bases, the J end lost 6 bases, and 19 bases lay between the germline ends.

The chain uses TRBV5-4 and TRBJ2-1; D is uncertain. The CDR3 loop spans 13 amino acids. Germline values: CDR1 SGHNT, CDR2 YYREEE (reference sequence). V was clipped by 6 bases and J by 7 bases, with 14 bases between them. This CDR3 reads CASTAEVWNEQFF. CDR3 nucleotides: TGTGCCAGCACCGCAGAAGTATGGAATGAGCAGTTCTTC.

This clone was observed a handful of times. The gene calls are TRBV27 and TRBJ2-7; D may be TRBD1 (5 bases). Germline V CDR1 and CDR2: MNHEY, SMNVEV (reference sequence). CDR3 length equals 14 residues. V was trimmed by 4 bases and J by 4 bases, leaving 14 bases between them. CDR3 sequence reads: CASSSQKGAYEQYF. CDR3 sequence (DNA): TGTGCCAGCAGTTCCCAGAAAGGGGCTTACGAGCAGTACTTC.

CDR3 DNA: TGCGCCAGCAGCCAAGAGCCTAGCACAGAGACCCAGTACTTC. It codes for CASSQEPSTETQYF. The V call is TRBV4-3, the J call TRBJ2-5, with D maybe TRBD2 (5 bases). Between the trimmed V and J ends, which lost 0 bases and 4 bases, there was a span of 9 bases. The CDR3 runs 14 residues. Germline V CDR1 and CDR2: LGHNA, YSLEER.

This clone showed up just a few times. The chain combines TRBV6-1 with TRBJ1-1; TRBD1 is a possible D gene (6 bases). The CDR3 is 15 amino acids. V was trimmed by 6 bases and J by 2 bases, leaving 16 bases between them. Germline loops: CDR1 MNHNS, CDR2 SASEGT. The CDR3 reads CASRPGTRVNTEAFF. CDR3 DNA: TGTGCCAGCAGACCCGGGACAAGAGTTAACACTGAAGCTTTCTTT.

J is TRBJ2-1 and V is TRBV30; TRBD1 matches 7 bases. The J segment lost 9 bases and the V segment lost 2 bases, leaving 1 base of the junction unmatched. The CDR3 is made up of 11 amino acids. Germline V lookup: CDR1 GTSNPN, CDR2 SVGIG (reference sequence). CDR3 nucleotides: TGTGCCTGGAGTAGGGGGCTTGAGCAGTTCTTC. Translated, it gives CAWSRGLEQFF.

This clone was recorded once. This sequence joins TRBV5-6 and TRBJ1-6; the D gene is possibly TRBD1 (5 bases). The CDR3 length is 18 residues. Germline CDR1 and CDR2: SGHDT and YYEEEE. The ends were cut back, 3 bases at V and 0 bases at J, with 16 bases in the middle. CDR3 DNA sequence: TGTGCCAGCAGCTCAAGAGACAGATTTAGCTCCTATAATTCACCCCTCCACTTT. Translation: CASSSRDRFSSYNSPLHF.